The rows below give T cell receptor beta chains drawn from one sample of a study of Tregs in tolerant kidney transplant recipients. Here immunoSEQ multiplex PCR was the method, and the copy in TCRdb shows in-frame clones only, minus some. The repertoire includes about 52,000 clones, roughly nine tenths of them detected once, and roughly 15% sits in the top ten. This material consisted of CD8+ T cells from blood (PBMCs), taken 24 months after the transplant. These receptors were collected from a human patient who received a combined kidney and bone marrow transplant. The graft donor may account for some of the T cells. Each CDR3 is given with its conserved first and last residue. The order of the fields is V gene, CDR3 length, clone size, D gene, J gene, CDR3 DNA, CDR3 protein. A D gene is named only where the DNA matches it firmly. Not all rows give a size; the values are once, few, many and, for expanded clones, a class.

v_call: TRBV7-9
cdr3_length: 12
clone_size: NA
d_call: NA
j_call: TRBJ2-7
cdr3_nt: TGTGCCAGCAGCCCCCCTTCCTACGAGCAGTACTTC
cdr3_aa: CASSPPSYEQYF

v_call: TRBV5-6
cdr3_length: 17
clone_size: NA
d_call: NA
j_call: TRBJ2-4
cdr3_nt: TGTGCCAGCAGCTGGGTTCCAGGAGGGCTAGCCAAAAACATTCAGTACTTC
cdr3_aa: CASSWVPGGLAKNIQYF

v_call: TRBV7-8
cdr3_length: 14
clone_size: NA
d_call: TRBD1
j_call: TRBJ2-7
cdr3_nt: TGTGCCAGCAGTTCCGGGACAGGCGCATACGAGCAGTACTTC
cdr3_aa: CASSSGTGAYEQYF

v_call: TRBV30
cdr3_length: 14
clone_size: NA
d_call: TRBD2
j_call: TRBJ2-3
cdr3_nt: TGTGCCTGGAGTGGAGCGGGGCGGCAAGATACGCAGTATTTT
cdr3_aa: CAWSGAGRQDTQYF

v_call: TRBV2
cdr3_length: 17
clone_size: NA
d_call: TRBD1
j_call: TRBJ2-1
cdr3_nt: TGTGCCAAAACGGGACAGGGGAATTTTCACTCCTACAATGAGCAGTTCTTC
cdr3_aa: CAKTGQGNFHSYNEQFF

v_call: TRBV5-6
cdr3_length: 15
clone_size: NA
d_call: NA
j_call: TRBJ2-3
cdr3_nt: TGTGCCAGCAGCTTGGTGGGCAGTCTCACAGATACGCAGTATTTT
cdr3_aa: CASSLVGSLTDTQYF

v_call: TRBV7-3
cdr3_length: 17
clone_size: NA
d_call: TRBD2
j_call: TRBJ2-1
cdr3_nt: TGTGCCAGCAGCTTAAGGGTGACTAGCGGAGCATACAATGAGCAGTTCTTC
cdr3_aa: CASSLRVTSGAYNEQFF

v_call: TRBV13
cdr3_length: 15
clone_size: NA
d_call: TRBD1
j_call: TRBJ2-3
cdr3_nt: TGTGCCAGCAGCTTGGGACAGGGGGTTTTAGATACGCAGTATTTT
cdr3_aa: CASSLGQGVLDTQYF

v_call: TRBV5-6
cdr3_length: 14
clone_size: NA
d_call: NA
j_call: TRBJ2-7
cdr3_nt: TGTGCCAGCAGCCCCCGGGCGGGCAGTTACGAGCAGTACTTC
cdr3_aa: CASSPRAGSYEQYF

v_call: TRBV11-2
cdr3_length: 17
clone_size: few
d_call: NA
j_call: TRBJ2-1
cdr3_nt: TGTGCCAGCACCTCGGGCCGGGGGAAAAGCTCCTACAATGAGCAGTTCTTC
cdr3_aa: CASTSGRGKSSYNEQFF

v_call: TRBV7-3
cdr3_length: 14
clone_size: NA
d_call: TRBD2
j_call: TRBJ2-1
cdr3_nt: TGTGCCAGCAGCTTACCGGGGGGGGACAATGAGCAGTTCTTC
cdr3_aa: CASSLPGGDNEQFF

v_call: TRBV28
cdr3_length: 15
clone_size: NA
d_call: TRBD2
j_call: TRBJ2-5
cdr3_nt: TGTGCCAGCAGTGCACAGTCGGGAGGGCGGGAGACCCAGTACTTC
cdr3_aa: CASSAQSGGRETQYF

v_call: TRBV11-2
cdr3_length: 14
clone_size: NA
d_call: NA
j_call: TRBJ1-2
cdr3_nt: TGTGCCAGCAGCCGGGGGGGGGCCCACTATGGCTACACCTTC
cdr3_aa: CASSRGGAHYGYTF

v_call: TRBV6-6
cdr3_length: 14
clone_size: NA
d_call: NA
j_call: TRBJ1-5
cdr3_nt: TGTGCCAGCAGTTACACAGGGTCGGGTCAGCCCCAGCATTTT
cdr3_aa: CASSYTGSGQPQHF

v_call: TRBV2
cdr3_length: 11
clone_size: NA
d_call: NA
j_call: TRBJ1-2
cdr3_nt: TGTGCCAGCAGTGGTAGCTATGGCTACACCTTC
cdr3_aa: CASSGSYGYTF

v_call: TRBV7-2
cdr3_length: 15
clone_size: NA
d_call: TRBD2
j_call: TRBJ2-1
cdr3_nt: TGTGCCAGCAGCCTAGGACTAGTGATGTACAATGAGCAGTTCTTC
cdr3_aa: CASSLGLVMYNEQFF

v_call: TRBV7-9
cdr3_length: 14
clone_size: NA
d_call: NA
j_call: TRBJ1-2
cdr3_nt: TGTGCCAGCAGCTTAGGGATCCGTGGGGCGGACTACACCTTC
cdr3_aa: CASSLGIRGADYTF

v_call: TRBV4-1
cdr3_length: 16
clone_size: NA
d_call: NA
j_call: TRBJ2-1
cdr3_nt: TGCGCCAGCAGCCAAGCCATGACTAGGGCGAAAAATGAGCAGTTCTTC
cdr3_aa: CASSQAMTRAKNEQFF

v_call: TRBV11-2
cdr3_length: 14
clone_size: NA
d_call: NA
j_call: TRBJ1-4
cdr3_nt: TGTGCCAGCAGCTTAGGTAGCAATGTTGAAAAACTGTTTTTT
cdr3_aa: CASSLGSNVEKLFF

v_call: TRBV4-3
cdr3_length: 13
clone_size: NA
d_call: NA
j_call: TRBJ1-2
cdr3_nt: TGCGCCAGCAGCCAGAGTTACGGGGGTGGCTACACCTTC
cdr3_aa: CASSQSYGGGYTF

v_call: TRBV4-1
cdr3_length: 16
clone_size: NA
d_call: TRBD2
j_call: TRBJ2-2
cdr3_nt: TGCGCCAGCAGCCCCGGGGTAGCGGGGGTCACCGGGGAGCTGTTTTTT
cdr3_aa: CASSPGVAGVTGELFF

v_call: TRBV5-3
cdr3_length: 20
clone_size: NA
d_call: TRBD2
j_call: TRBJ2-3
cdr3_nt: TGTGCCAGAAGCTTGGCCCCACTAGCGGGAGCCCTCTATAGCACAGATACGCAGTATTTT
cdr3_aa: CARSLAPLAGALYSTDTQYF

v_call: TRBV6-5
cdr3_length: 15
clone_size: NA
d_call: TRBD1
j_call: TRBJ2-3
cdr3_nt: TGTGCCAGCAGTCCCTGGACAGGGGAAACAGATACGCAGTATTTT
cdr3_aa: CASSPWTGETDTQYF